The 29 T cell receptor beta chains reported below all come from one sample, sequenced in a study of beta chain features in type 1 diabetes. TCRB transcripts that were expressed got sequenced, as all of the isolated RNA had been reverse transcribed. Repertoires were generated with immunoSEQ multiplex PCR, while TCRdb's copy carries only in-frame clones and drops some. The table shows 600,000 to 650,000 clones, with about 14% occurring only once. The sample comprised naive CD4+ T cells from blood. The receptors stem from a man aged 18 to 35 in good health.

The chain couples TRBV5-1 to TRBJ2-7; D possibly corresponds to TRBD1 (5 bases). Germline CDR1 SGHRS, CDR2 YFSETQ. The V and J ends lost 3 bases and 4 bases respectively, with 14 bases between them. CDR3 size: 14 residues. CDR3 DNA: TGCGCCAGCAGCTCCAGGGAATTAGGGTACGAGCAGTACTTC. Residues: CASSSRELGYEQYF.

The CDR3 sequence is CASSEQTVSYGYTF. The CDR3 coding sequence is TGTGCCAGCAGTGAGCAGACGGTATCCTATGGCTACACCTTC. The genes are TRBV6-1 and TRBJ1-2; D gene unclear. Trimming took off 3 bases at V and 4 bases at J, with 12 bases between the two ends. The CDR3 is made up of 14 amino acids. Germline CDR1 and CDR2: MNHNS and SASEGT.

This clone came up a few times. The chain couples TRBV27 to TRBJ1-4, with 7 bases aligning to TRBD1. Looked up from germline, CDR1 is MNHEY and CDR2 is SMNVEV (reference sequence). Losses at the gene ends were 4 bases for V and 7 bases for J; bases not matched to a gene: 9. CDR3 length: 15 amino acids. The CDR3 reads CASSSRQGRSEKLFF. Written as DNA, the CDR3 is TGTGCCAGCAGTTCCCGACAGGGACGAAGTGAAAAACTGTTTTTT.

The V gene is TRBV5-4, the J gene TRBJ1-6; TRBD1 aligns across 10 bases. The V and J ends lost 4 bases and 6 bases, in that order; junction bases with no gene match: 4. This CDR3 contains 15 residues. In germline, CDR1 is SGHNT, CDR2 YYREEE (reference sequence). In DNA form, the CDR3 reads TGTGCCAGCAGCCCCGGGACAGGGGCTAATTCACCCCTCCACTTT. Translation: CASSPGTGANSPLHF.

The chain combines TRBV29-1 with TRBJ2-5, with D possibly matching TRBD2 (6 bases). Germline loops: CDR1 SQVTM, CDR2 ANQGSEA. The CDR3 covers 12 residues. V lost 5 bases, J lost 1 base, and 8 bases lay in between. For the CDR3, the DNA is TGCAGCGTTACGGGACTCCAAGAGACCCAGTACTTC. Translation gives CSVTGLQETQYF.

This clone has a handful of counts. This sequence joins TRBV6-6 and TRBJ2-7; TRBD1 matches at 12 bases. Germline V gives CDR1 MNHNY, CDR2 SVGAGI (reference sequence). The CDR3 has 16 amino acids. The trim removed 6 bases at V and 5 bases at J, leaving 11 bases unmatched. CDR3 coding DNA: TGTGCCAGCAGACCCACCGGGACAGGGGGCGCGAACGAGCAGTACTTC. As protein: CASRPTGTGGANEQYF.

There are a few counts of this clone. This chain uses TRBV29-1 with TRBJ2-2; 7 bases agree with TRBD1. The CDR3 has 14 residues. V lost 4 bases, J lost 6 bases, and 8 bases stayed unmatched. CDR1 is SQVTM, CDR2 ANQGSEA, per germline. The CDR3 here is CSVGDRERAGELFF. CDR3 DNA sequence: TGCAGCGTTGGAGACAGGGAACGCGCCGGGGAGCTGTTTTTT.

The chain joins TRBV2 to TRBJ2-4; tentative D call: TRBD1 (6 bases). Trimming shortened V by 5 bases and J by 0 bases, and 17 bases separated the two germline ends. This CDR3 contains 17 residues. The V gene's germline CDR1 is SNHLY and CDR2 FYNNEI. This CDR3 reads CASSLSGAELAKNIQYF. DNA for the CDR3: TGTGCCAGCAGTCTATCAGGGGCCGAGCTAGCCAAAAACATTCAGTACTTC.

The chain carries TRBV7-9 and TRBJ1-4; D possibly corresponds to TRBD1 (5 bases). The CDR3 totals 15 residues. The germline V gene encodes CDR1 SEHNR and CDR2 FQNEAQ (reference sequence). Trimming took 2 bases from V and 3 from J, leaving 10 bases between them. CDR3 DNA sequence: TGTGCCAGCAGCTTACAGGGACTGCCTAATGAAAAACTGTTTTTT. Its translation: CASSLQGLPNEKLFF.

The J gene is TRBJ1-2, the V gene TRBV4-1; 10 nucleotides align to TRBD1. Germline CDR1 and CDR2: MGHRA and YSYEKL. The CDR3 sequence is 15 residues long. J gave up 4 bases and V 5 bases, and 7 bases lay outside the gene matches. CDR3 region: CASSYPRDRGYGYTF. As DNA, the CDR3 is TGCGCCAGCAGCTACCCCCGGGACAGGGGCTATGGCTACACCTTC.

A few counts support this clone. The V and J genes are TRBV27 and TRBJ2-4, with D perhaps TRBD1 or TRBD2 (5 bases each). CDR1 is MNHEY and CDR2 is SMNVEV in the germline V gene (reference sequence). The CDR3 is made up of 12 amino acids. Trimming shortened V by 5 bases and J by 14 bases, and 16 bases separated the two germline ends. CDR3 DNA: TGTGCCAGCAGTCCGGGACGACCATTGGAGTACTTC. Protein product: CASSPGRPLEYF.

This clone was observed once. The rearrangement links TRBV7-6 to TRBJ1-1; D might be TRBD1 (6 bases). The germline CDR1 and CDR2 sequences are SGHVS and FNYEAQ. V was cut by 1 base and J by 0 bases, with 15 bases left in between. The CDR3 has 17 residues. CDR3 residues: CASSLGALRDMNTEAFF. CDR3 nucleotides: TGTGCCAGCAGCTTAGGGGCCCTCAGGGACATGAACACTGAAGCTTTCTTT.

This rearrangement joins TRBV19 to TRBJ1-2; TRBD1 agrees at 8 bases. The CDR3 consists of 14 residues. J was trimmed by 0 bases and V by 4 bases; bases with no gene match: 1. Germline CDR1 is LNHDA and CDR2 is SQIVND (reference sequence). Here the CDR3 reads CASSTQGANYGYTF. In DNA, the CDR3 is TGTGCCAGTAGTACACAGGGGGCTAACTATGGCTACACCTTC.

This rearrangement joins TRBV28 to TRBJ1-2; possible D gene TRBD1, 6 bases. The CDR3 runs to 12 residues. Germline CDR1 reads MDHEN; CDR2 reads SYDVKM. V lost 6 bases and J 3 bases, leaving 8 bases between the germline ends. The CDR3 nucleotides are TGTGCCAGCAGACAGGGAGACTATGGCTACACCTTC. This sequence encodes CASRQGDYGYTF.

Only a few counts were recorded for this clone. This chain links TRBV4-3 with TRBJ1-5; 10 bases match TRBD1. V was clipped by 5 bases and J by 2 bases; unmatched bases: 0. The CDR3 length is 14 residues. Per the germline V gene, CDR1 is LGHNA and CDR2 is YSLEER. CDR3 in DNA: TGCGCCAGCAGCGGGACAGGGGGCAATCAGCCCCAGCATTTT. This codes for CASSGTGGNQPQHF.

The chain joins TRBV5-1 to TRBJ1-2; D is perhaps TRBD1 (5 bases). Germline V CDR1 and CDR2: SGHRS, YFSETQ. This CDR3 spans 11 amino acids. V lost 2 bases, J lost 9 bases, and 8 bases lay in between. The CDR3 region is CASSFGGSYTF. The DNA for the CDR3 is TGCGCCAGCAGCTTCGGGGGGAGCTACACCTTC.

The rearrangement joins TRBV9 to TRBJ2-5; weak D call: TRBD1 (6 bases). V lost 2 bases to trimming and J lost 4 bases, with 15 bases between them. This CDR3 comprises 15 residues. CDR1 is SGDLS and CDR2 is YYNGEE in the germline V gene. CDR3 DNA sequence: TGTGCCAGCAGCGTCCAGGGGTTATCGGGAGAGACCCAGTACTTC. Encoded protein: CASSVQGLSGETQYF. Drawing the rest from reference TRBV9 and TRBJ2-5, the complete variable domain is DSGVTQTPKHLITATGQRVTLRCSPRSGDLSVYWYQQSLDQGLQFLIQYYNGEERAKGNILERFSAQQFPDLHSELNLSSLELGDSALYFCASSVQGLSGETQYFGPGTRLLVL.

This clone appeared a few times. The J gene is TRBJ2-1, the V gene TRBV18, with D maybe TRBD2 (6 bases). CDR1 is KGHSH, CDR2 LQKENI, per germline. The V gene lost 3 bases and the J gene lost 0 bases, with 9 bases spanning the gap. The CDR3 totals 15 residues. CDR3 in amino acids: CASSPQLASYNEQFF. The CDR3 region has the DNA TGTGCCAGCTCACCGCAACTAGCCTCCTACAATGAGCAGTTCTTC.

This clone was counted between two and nine times. At the DNA level, this CDR3 is encoded by other sequences in the same sample as well. The gene calls are TRBV5-1 and TRBJ2-7; no clear D. The length of the CDR3 is 12 residues. Germline CDR1 SGHRS, CDR2 YFSETQ. Trimming left V 0 bases short and J 2 bases short, with 3 bases between. CDR3 bases: TGCGCCAGCAGCTTGGTAGCCTACGAGCAGTACTTC. This encodes CASSLVAYEQYF.

This clone was found a few times. The CDR3, as DNA: TGTGCCAGCAGCCTACCAAACAGGCCCCAGTTCTTC. Translating it yields CASSLPNRPQFF. This sequence joins TRBV28 and TRBJ2-1, with D tentatively TRBD1 (5 bases). Germline V gene sequence: CDR1 MDHEN, CDR2 SYDVKM. The CDR3 consists of 12 residues. The V end was cut by 6 bases, the J end by 13 bases, with 16 bases between. The full variable domain, with the rest looked up from reference TRBV28 and TRBJ2-1, is DVKVTQSSRYLVKRTGEKVFLECVQDMDHENMFWYRQDPGLGLRLIYFSYDVKMKEKGDIPEGYSVSREKKERFSLILESASTNQTSMYLCASSLPNRPQFFGPGTRLTVL.

CDR3 DNA: TGTGCCAGCTCACCACAGAGACAGGGATACGAGCAGTACTTC. It encodes CASSPQRQGYEQYF. This sequence joins TRBV18 and TRBJ2-7; 7 bases map to TRBD1. CDR1 and CDR2 from the germline V gene are KGHSH and LQKENI. The V and J ends lost 1 base and 4 bases, in that order; junction bases with no gene match: 4. This CDR3 has 14 amino acids.

V usage is TRBV10-3 and J usage is TRBJ2-3; TRBD1 matches 10 bases. This CDR3 comprises 14 residues. Germline V gene lookup returns CDR1 ENHRY and CDR2 SYGVKD. V lost 6 bases to trimming and J lost 4 bases; unmatched junction nucleotides: 4. The CDR3 region is CAISGTGVSDTQYF. The CDR3 nucleotides read TGTGCCATCAGCGGGACAGGGGTGTCAGATACGCAGTATTTT.

V is TRBV19 and J is TRBJ2-1, with D unclear. The CDR3 contains 14 residues. Germline V CDR1 and CDR2: LNHDA, SQIVND (reference sequence). V lost 4 bases and J lost 7, with 14 bases in between. The CDR3 DNA follows: TGTGCCAGTAGTAGTTCTGCCAGTCCAAATGAGCAGTTCTTC. Its protein product is CASSSSASPNEQFF.

This clone was seen only a few times. CDR3 sequence (DNA): TGTGCCAGCAGTTTAGTGGACAGGGGGGTCAAAAACATTCAGTACTTC. It encodes CASSLVDRGVKNIQYF. V and J are TRBV28 and TRBJ2-4; 10 nucleotides match TRBD1. The CDR3 has 16 residues. V shed 2 bases and J 3 bases; nucleotides not matched to a gene: 4. Germline assignment: CDR1 MDHEN and CDR2 SYDVKM.

This clone was picked up a small number of times. The chain couples TRBV15 to TRBJ1-3; tentative D call: TRBD1 (5 bases). Per the germline V gene, CDR1 is LNHNV and CDR2 is YYDKDF (reference sequence). Trimming took off 5 bases at V and 8 bases at J, with 7 bases between the two ends. The CDR3 sequence is 11 residues long. The CDR3 spells CATSRGDTIYF. In nucleotides, the CDR3 is TGTGCCACCAGCCGGGGGGACACCATATATTTT.

Only a few counts were recorded for this clone. The chain uses TRBV4-2 and TRBJ1-5, with D possibly matching TRBD1 (5 bases). This CDR3 has 19 residues. Germline V CDR1 and CDR2: LGHNA, YNFKEQ. Trimming took 2 bases from V and 4 from J, leaving 24 bases between them. The CDR3, as DNA: TGTGCCAGCAGCCAACTAAATCACAGGTTTCCCACGGGGAATCAGCCCCAGCATTTT. Protein product: CASSQLNHRFPTGNQPQHF.

The chain joins TRBV13 to TRBJ1-2; D remains unclear. Germline CDR1 reads PRHDT; CDR2 reads FYEKMQ (reference sequence). V lost 6 bases and J lost 6, with 20 bases in between. The CDR3 loop spans 15 amino acids. CDR3 in amino acids: CASSEALRPAHGYTF. DNA of the CDR3: TGTGCCAGCAGTGAAGCGCTACGGCCAGCTCATGGCTACACCTTC.

In its sample, this clone was seen a few times. The chain carries TRBV5-1 and TRBJ1-5, with TRBD1 as a possible D gene (6 bases). V lost 4 bases and J lost 7, with 15 bases in between. This CDR3 has 14 residues. CDR1 is SGHRS and CDR2 is YFSETQ in the germline V gene. CDR3 sequence reads: CASSMGAFGQPQHF. For the CDR3, the DNA is TGCGCCAGCAGCATGGGGGCTTTTGGACAGCCCCAGCATTTT.

This clone was seen a few times. The CDR3 nucleotides are TGTGCCAGCAGTCGTCCCCCGGGACAGGGGGAATTCTTT. Residues: CASSRPPGQGEFF. V and J are TRBV7-9 and TRBJ1-1; 11 bases are a match to TRBD1. The CDR3 consists of 13 residues. CDR1 is SEHNR, CDR2 FQNEAQ, per germline (reference sequence). V gave up 6 bases and J gave up 14 bases; unmatched junction bases: 11.